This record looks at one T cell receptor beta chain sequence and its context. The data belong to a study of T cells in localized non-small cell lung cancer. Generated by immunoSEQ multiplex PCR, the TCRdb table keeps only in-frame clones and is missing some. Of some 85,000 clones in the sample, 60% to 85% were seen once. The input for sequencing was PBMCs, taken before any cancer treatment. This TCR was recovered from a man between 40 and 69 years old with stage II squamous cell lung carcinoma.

CDR3 in amino acids: CASSLGDYEQYF. CDR3 nucleotides: TGTGCCAGCAGTTTGGGTGACTACGAGCAGTACTTC. The gene calls are TRBV28 and TRBJ2-7; no reliable D call. The CDR3 is 12 amino acids. Trimming removed 3 bases from V and 3 bases from J, with 6 bases in between. In germline, CDR1 is MDHEN, CDR2 SYDVKM. Full variable domain (remainder filled in from reference TRBV28 and TRBJ2-7): DVKVTQSSRYLVKRTGEKVFLECVQDMDHENMFWYRQDPGLGLRLIYFSYDVKMKEKGDIPEGYSVSREKKERFSLILESASTNQTSMYLCASSLGDYEQYFGPGTRLTVT.